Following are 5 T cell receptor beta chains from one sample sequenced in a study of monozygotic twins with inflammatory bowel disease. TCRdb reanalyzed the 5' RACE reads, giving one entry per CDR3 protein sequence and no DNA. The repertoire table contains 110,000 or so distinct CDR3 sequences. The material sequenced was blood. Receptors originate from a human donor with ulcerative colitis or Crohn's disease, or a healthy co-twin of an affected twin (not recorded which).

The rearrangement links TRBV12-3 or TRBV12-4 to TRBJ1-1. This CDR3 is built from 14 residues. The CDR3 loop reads CASSQHTENTEAFF.

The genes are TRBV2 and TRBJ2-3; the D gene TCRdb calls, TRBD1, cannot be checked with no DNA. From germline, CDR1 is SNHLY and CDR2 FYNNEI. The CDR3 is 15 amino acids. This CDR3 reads CASSERDRYTDTQYF. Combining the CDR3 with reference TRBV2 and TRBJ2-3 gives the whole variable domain EPEVTQTPSHQVTQMGQEVILRCVPISNHLYFYWYRQILGQKVEFLVSFYNNEISEKSEIFDDQFSVERPDGSNFTLKIRSTKLEDSAMYFCASSERDRYTDTQYFGPGTRLTVL.

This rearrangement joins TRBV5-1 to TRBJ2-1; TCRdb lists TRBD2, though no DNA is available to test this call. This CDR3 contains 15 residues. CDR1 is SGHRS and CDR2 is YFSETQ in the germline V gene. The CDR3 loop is CASSPRTSGSDEQFF.

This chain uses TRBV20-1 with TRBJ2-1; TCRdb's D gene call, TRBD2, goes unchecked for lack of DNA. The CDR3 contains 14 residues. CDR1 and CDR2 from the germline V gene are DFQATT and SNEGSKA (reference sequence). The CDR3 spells CSASAGGLYNEQFF.

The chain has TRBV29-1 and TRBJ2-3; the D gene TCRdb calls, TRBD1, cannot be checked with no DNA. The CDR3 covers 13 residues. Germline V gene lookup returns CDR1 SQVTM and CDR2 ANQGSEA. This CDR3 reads CSVVSGGEDTQYF.